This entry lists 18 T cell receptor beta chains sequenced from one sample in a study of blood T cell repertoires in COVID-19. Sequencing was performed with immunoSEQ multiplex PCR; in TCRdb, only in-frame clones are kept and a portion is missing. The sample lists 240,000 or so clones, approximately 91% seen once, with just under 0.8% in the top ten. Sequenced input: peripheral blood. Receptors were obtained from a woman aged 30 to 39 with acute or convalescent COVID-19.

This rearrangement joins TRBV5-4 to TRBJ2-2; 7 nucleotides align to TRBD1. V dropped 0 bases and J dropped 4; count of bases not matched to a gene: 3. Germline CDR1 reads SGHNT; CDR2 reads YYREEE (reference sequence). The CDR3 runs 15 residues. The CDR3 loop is CASSLASGGTGELFF. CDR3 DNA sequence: TGTGCCAGCAGCTTGGCGTCAGGGGGCACCGGGGAGCTGTTTTTT.

The CDR3 loop is CASSLGLAGRETQYF. The DNA of the CDR3 is TGTGCCAGCAGCTTGGGACTAGCGGGAAGAGAGACCCAGTACTTC. The genes are TRBV11-3 and TRBJ2-5, with 13 bases lining up with TRBD2. The germline gives CDR1 SGHNT, CDR2 YENEEA. This CDR3 is 15 amino acids long. J was trimmed by 4 bases and V by 3 bases; bases with no gene match: 2.

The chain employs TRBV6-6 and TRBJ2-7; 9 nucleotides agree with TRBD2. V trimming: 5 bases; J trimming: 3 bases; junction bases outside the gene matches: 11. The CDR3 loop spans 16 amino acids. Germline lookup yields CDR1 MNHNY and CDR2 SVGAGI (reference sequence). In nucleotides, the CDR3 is TGTGCCAGCAGTCCCGGAGGGGCGGGAGGGTTCTACGAGCAGTACTTC. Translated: CASSPGGAGGFYEQYF.

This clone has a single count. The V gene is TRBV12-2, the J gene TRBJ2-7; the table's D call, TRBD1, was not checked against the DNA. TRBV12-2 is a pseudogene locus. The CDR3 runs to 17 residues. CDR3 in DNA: TGTGCAAGTCGCTTAGTGGACAGTGGGGACCGGGCCTACGAGCAGTACTTC. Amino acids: CASRLVDSGDRAYEQYF.

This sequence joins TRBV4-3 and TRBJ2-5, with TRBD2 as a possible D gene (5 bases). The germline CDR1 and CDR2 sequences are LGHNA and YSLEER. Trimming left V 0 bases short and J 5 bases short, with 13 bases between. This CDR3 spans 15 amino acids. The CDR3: CASSQDALVGETQYF. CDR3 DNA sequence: TGCGCCAGCAGCCAAGATGCACTAGTGGGCGAGACCCAGTACTTC.

The DNA of the CDR3 is TGTGCCATCAGCCCTAGGGACAGGGGTCCAACCGGGGAGCTGTTTTTT. Residues: CAISPRDRGPTGELFF. The rearrangement links TRBV10-3 to TRBJ2-2; TRBD1 aligns across 10 bases. Looked up from germline, CDR1 is ENHRY and CDR2 is SYGVKD. The CDR3 is made up of 16 amino acids. V was clipped by 6 bases and J by 5 bases; unmatched bases: 9.

This chain's CDR3 is CSVRTGLVVEAFF. The CDR3, as DNA: TGCAGCGTCCGGACAGGGTTGGTGGTGGAAGCTTTCTTT. The chain has TRBV29-1 and TRBJ1-1, with 8 bases identical to TRBD1. The CDR3 is 13 residues long. The junction had 11 bases not matched to a gene; V was cut back by 6 bases and J by 8 bases. Germline values: CDR1 SQVTM, CDR2 ANQGSEA.

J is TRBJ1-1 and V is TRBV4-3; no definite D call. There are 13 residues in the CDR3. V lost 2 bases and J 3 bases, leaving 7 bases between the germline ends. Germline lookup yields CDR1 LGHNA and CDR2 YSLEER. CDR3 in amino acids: CASSQSQDTEAFF. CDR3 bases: TGCGCCAGCAGCCAAAGTCAGGACACTGAAGCTTTCTTT.

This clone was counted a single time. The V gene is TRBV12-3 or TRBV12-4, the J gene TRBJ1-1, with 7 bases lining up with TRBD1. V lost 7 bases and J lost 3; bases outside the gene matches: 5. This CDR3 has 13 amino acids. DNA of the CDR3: TGTGCCAGCATCAACAGGGGAGACACTGAAGCTTTCTTT. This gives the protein CASINRGDTEAFF.

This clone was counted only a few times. The CDR3, as DNA: TGTGCCAGTAGTATAGTCTCCGGACAGGGGGCCTACGAGCAGTACTTC. It is translated as CASSIVSGQGAYEQYF. This sequence joins TRBV19 and TRBJ2-7; 10 positions match TRBD1. Per germline, CDR1 LNHDA and CDR2 SQIVND (reference sequence). The CDR3 totals 16 residues. The trim removed 1 base at V and 2 bases at J, leaving 5 bases unmatched. Supplemented by reference TRBV19 and TRBJ2-7, the full variable domain reads DGGITQSPKYLFRKEGQNVTLSCEQNLNHDAMYWYRQDPGQGLRLIYYSQIVNDFQKGDIAEGYSVSREKKESFPLTVTSAQKNPTAFYLCASSIVSGQGAYEQYFGPGTRLTVT.

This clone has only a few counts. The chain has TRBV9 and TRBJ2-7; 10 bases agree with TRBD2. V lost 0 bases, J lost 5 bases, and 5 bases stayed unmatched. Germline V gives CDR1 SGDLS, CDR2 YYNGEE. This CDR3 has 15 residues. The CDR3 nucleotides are TGTGCCAGCAGCGTAGTCTCACTAGCGGGAAACGAGCAGTACTTC. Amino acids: CASSVVSLAGNEQYF.

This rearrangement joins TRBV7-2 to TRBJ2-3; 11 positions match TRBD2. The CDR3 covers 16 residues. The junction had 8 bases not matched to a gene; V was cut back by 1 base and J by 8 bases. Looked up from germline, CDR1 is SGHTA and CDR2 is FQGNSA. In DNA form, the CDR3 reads TGTGCCAGCAGCTTAGTAGCGGGGGGGGGAGCCGCTACGCAGTATTTT. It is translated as CASSLVAGGGAATQYF.

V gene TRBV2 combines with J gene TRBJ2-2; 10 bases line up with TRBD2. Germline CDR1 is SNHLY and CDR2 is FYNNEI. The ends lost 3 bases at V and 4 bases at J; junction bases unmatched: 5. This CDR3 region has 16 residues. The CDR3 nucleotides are TGTGCCAGCAGTGACAGCGGGAGGGCCTTCACCGGGGAGCTGTTTTTT. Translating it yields CASSDSGRAFTGELFF. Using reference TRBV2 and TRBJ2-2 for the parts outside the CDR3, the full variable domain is EPEVTQTPSHQVTQMGQEVILRCVPISNHLYFYWYRQILGQKVEFLVSFYNNEISEKSEIFDDQFSVERPDGSNFTLKIRSTKLEDSAMYFCASSDSGRAFTGELFFGEGSRLTVL.

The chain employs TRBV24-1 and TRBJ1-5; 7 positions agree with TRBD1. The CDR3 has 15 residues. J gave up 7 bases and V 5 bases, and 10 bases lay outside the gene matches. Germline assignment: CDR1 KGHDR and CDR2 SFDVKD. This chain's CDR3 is CATSVTDRDKQPQHF. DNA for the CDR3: TGTGCCACCAGTGTTACCGACAGGGACAAGCAGCCCCAGCATTTT.

The CDR3: CASSEYTGYEQYF. CDR3 bases: TGTGCCAGCAGTGAATATACGGGTTACGAGCAGTACTTC. The rearrangement joins TRBV25-1 to TRBJ2-7; D gene unclear. The CDR3 has 13 amino acids. Germline values: CDR1 MGHDK, CDR2 SYGVNS. V lost 0 bases, J lost 4 bases, and 7 bases lay in between.

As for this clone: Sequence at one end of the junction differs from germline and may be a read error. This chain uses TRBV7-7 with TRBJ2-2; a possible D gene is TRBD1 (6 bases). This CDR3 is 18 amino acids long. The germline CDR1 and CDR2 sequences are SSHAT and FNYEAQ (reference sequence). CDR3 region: CASSPSGTGTSNTGELFF. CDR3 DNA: TGTGCTAGCAGCCCAAGTGGAACAGGGACCTCGAACACCGGGGAGCTGTTTTTT.

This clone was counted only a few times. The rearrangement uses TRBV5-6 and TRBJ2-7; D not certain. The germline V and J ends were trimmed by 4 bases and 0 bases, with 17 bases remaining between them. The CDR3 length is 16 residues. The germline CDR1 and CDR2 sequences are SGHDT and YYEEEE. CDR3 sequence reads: CASSPRFGASSYEQYF. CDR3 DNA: TGTGCCAGCAGCCCGCGTTTCGGTGCGAGCTCCTACGAGCAGTACTTC.

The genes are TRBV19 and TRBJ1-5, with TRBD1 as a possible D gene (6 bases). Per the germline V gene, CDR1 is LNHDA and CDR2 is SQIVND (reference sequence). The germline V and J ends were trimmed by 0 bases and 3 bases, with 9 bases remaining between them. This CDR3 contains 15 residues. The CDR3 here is CASSIEGAHNQPQHF. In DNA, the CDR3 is TGTGCCAGTAGTATAGAGGGGGCGCACAATCAGCCCCAGCATTTT.